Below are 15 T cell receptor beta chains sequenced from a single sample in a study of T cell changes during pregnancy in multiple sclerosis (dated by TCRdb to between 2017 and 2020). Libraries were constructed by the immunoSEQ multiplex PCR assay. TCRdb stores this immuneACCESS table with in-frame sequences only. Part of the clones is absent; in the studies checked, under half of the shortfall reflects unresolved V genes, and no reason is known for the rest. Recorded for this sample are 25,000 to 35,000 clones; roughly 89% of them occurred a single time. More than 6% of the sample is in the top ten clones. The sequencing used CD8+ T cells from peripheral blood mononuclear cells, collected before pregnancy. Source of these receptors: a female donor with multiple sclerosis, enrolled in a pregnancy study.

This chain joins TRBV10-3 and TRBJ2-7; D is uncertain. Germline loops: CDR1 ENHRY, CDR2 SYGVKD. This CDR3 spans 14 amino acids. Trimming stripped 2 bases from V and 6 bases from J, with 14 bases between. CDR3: CAISETGSNTEQYF. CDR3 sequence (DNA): TGTGCCATCAGTGAGACCGGGTCGAACACCGAGCAGTACTTC.

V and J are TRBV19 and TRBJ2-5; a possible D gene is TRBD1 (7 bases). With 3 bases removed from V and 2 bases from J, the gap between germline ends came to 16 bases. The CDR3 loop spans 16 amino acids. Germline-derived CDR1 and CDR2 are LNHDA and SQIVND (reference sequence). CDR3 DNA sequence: TGTGCCAGTAGTATTGGGCGCGGGACAGCACAAGAGACCCAGTACTTC. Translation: CASSIGRGTAQETQYF.

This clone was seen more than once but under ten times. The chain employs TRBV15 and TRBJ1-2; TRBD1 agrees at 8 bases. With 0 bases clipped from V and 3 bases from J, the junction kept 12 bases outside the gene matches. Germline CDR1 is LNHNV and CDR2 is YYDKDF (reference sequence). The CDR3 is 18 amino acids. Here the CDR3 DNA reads TGTGCCACCAGCAGAGATCACGCAGGGGGCGTTTGGGACTATGGCTACACCTTC. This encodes CATSRDHAGGVWDYGYTF.

The CDR3 loop reads CASSLEAGPYGYTF. CDR3 DNA sequence: TGTGCCAGCAGCTTAGAAGCGGGTCCCTATGGCTACACCTTC. V gene TRBV7-8 combines with J gene TRBJ1-2, with D uncertain. V was cut by 1 base and J by 4 bases, with 10 bases left in between. This CDR3 has 14 amino acids. CDR1 is SGHVS and CDR2 is FQNEAQ in the germline V gene. The full variable domain, with the rest looked up from reference TRBV7-8 and TRBJ1-2, is GAGVSQSPRYKVAKRGQDVALRCDPISGHVSLFWYQQALGQGPEFLTYFQNEAQLDKSGLPSDRFFAERPEGSVSTLKIQRTQQEDSAVYLCASSLEAGPYGYTFGSGTRLTVV.

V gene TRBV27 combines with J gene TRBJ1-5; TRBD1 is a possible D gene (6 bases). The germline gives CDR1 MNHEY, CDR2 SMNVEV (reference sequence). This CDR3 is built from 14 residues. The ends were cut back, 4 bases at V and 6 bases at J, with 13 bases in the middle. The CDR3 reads CASSSPGALQPQHF. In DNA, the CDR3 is TGTGCCAGCAGTTCCCCAGGGGCGCTTCAGCCCCAGCATTTT.

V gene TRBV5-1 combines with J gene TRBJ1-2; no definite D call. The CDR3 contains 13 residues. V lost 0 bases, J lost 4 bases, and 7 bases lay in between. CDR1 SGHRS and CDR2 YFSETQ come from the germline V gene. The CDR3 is CASSLDSSYGYTF. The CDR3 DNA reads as TGCGCCAGCAGCTTGGACAGCTCCTATGGCTACACCTTC.

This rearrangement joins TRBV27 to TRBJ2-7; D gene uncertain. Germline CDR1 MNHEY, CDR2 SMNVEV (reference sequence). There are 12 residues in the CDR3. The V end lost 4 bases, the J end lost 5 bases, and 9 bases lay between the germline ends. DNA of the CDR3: TGTGCCAGCAGTTCGGAGTTCAACGAGCAGTACTTC. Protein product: CASSSEFNEQYF.

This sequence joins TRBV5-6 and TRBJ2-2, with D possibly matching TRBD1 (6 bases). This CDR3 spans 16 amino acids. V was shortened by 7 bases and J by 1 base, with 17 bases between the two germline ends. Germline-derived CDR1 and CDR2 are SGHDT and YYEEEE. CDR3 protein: CASGTNEDRNTGELFF. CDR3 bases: TGTGCCAGCGGTACAAACGAGGACAGGAACACCGGGGAGCTGTTTTTT. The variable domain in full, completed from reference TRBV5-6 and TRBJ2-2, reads DAGVTQSPTHLIKTRGQQVTLRCSPKSGHDTVSWYQQALGQGPQFIFQYYEEEERQRGNFPDRFSGHQFPNYSSELNVNALLLGDSALYLCASGTNEDRNTGELFFGEGSRLTVL.

CDR3: CASSPDSLYEQYF. The DNA for the CDR3 is TGTGCCAGCAGCCCGGACAGTCTCTACGAGCAGTACTTC. V is TRBV7-2 and J is TRBJ2-7; D perhaps matches TRBD1 (6 bases). Germline loops: CDR1 SGHTA, CDR2 FQGNSA. V lost 5 bases to trimming and J lost 3 bases, with 11 bases between them. This CDR3 has 13 residues.

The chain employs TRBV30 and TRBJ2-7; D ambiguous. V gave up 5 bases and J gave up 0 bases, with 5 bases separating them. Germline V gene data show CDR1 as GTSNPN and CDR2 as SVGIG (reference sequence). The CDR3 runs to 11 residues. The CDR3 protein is CAWASSYEQYF. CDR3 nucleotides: TGTGCCTGGGCCAGCTCCTACGAGCAGTACTTC.

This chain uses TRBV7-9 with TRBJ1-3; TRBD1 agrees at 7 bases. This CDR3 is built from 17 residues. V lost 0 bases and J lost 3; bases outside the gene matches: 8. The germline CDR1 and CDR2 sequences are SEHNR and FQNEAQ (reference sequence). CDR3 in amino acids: CASSLAPTGKGGNTIYF. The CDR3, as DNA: TGTGCCAGCAGCTTAGCACCGACAGGGAAAGGTGGAAACACCATATATTTT.

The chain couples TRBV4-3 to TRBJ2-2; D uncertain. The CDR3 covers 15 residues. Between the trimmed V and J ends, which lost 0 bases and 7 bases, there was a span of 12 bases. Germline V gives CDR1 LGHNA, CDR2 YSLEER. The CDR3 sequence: CASSQDRLGVGELFF. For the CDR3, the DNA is TGCGCCAGCAGCCAAGATCGCCTCGGAGTCGGGGAGCTGTTTTTT.

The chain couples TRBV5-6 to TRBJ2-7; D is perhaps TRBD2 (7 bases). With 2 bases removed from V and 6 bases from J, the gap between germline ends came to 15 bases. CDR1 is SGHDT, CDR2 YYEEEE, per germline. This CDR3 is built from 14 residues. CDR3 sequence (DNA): TGTGCCAGCAGCTTCCTAGCGGAGGGGGGCGAGCAGTACTTC. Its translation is CASSFLAEGGEQYF.

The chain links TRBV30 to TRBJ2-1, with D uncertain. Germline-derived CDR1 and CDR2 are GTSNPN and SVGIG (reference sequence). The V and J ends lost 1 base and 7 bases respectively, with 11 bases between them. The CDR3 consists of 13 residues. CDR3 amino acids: CAWSGATWNEQFF. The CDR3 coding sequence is TGTGCCTGGAGTGGCGCCACCTGGAATGAGCAGTTCTTC.

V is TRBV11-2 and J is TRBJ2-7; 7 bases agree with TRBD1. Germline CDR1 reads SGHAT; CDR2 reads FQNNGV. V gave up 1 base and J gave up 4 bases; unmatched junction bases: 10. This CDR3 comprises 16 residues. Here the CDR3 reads CASSLVPRGRVYEQYF. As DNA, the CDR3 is TGTGCCAGCAGCTTAGTGCCCAGGGGGAGAGTTTACGAGCAGTACTTC.